The 26 T cell receptor beta chains presented below share a single source sample, sequenced in a study of shared clonotypes between healthy human individuals. The assay was immunoSEQ multiplex PCR, and TCRdb's table has in-frame clones only and misses some. The sample lists about 680,000 clones, 74% seen once, with over 1.5% in the top ten. Source material: memory CD4+ T cells sorted from blood. Subset given: CD45RA-negative fraction. The receptor set was obtained from a woman in her 30s in good health.

This clone has only one observation. V and J are TRBV5-4 and TRBJ2-5; the D is unclear. Trimming left V 4 bases short and J 2 bases short, with 12 bases between. The CDR3 covers 14 residues. Germline V gene sequence: CDR1 SGHNT, CDR2 YYREEE (reference sequence). Here the CDR3 reads CASSEGRWQETQYF. The CDR3 DNA sequence: TGTGCCAGCAGCGAAGGACGTTGGCAAGAGACCCAGTACTTC.

This chain joins TRBV6-1 and TRBJ2-3; D is possibly TRBD1 or TRBD2 (5 bases each). Germline lookup yields CDR1 MNHNS and CDR2 SASEGT. V gave up 6 bases and J gave up 3 bases, with 16 bases separating them. The CDR3 is 15 amino acids. CDR3 protein: CASRGRGAGTDTQYF. The CDR3 bases are TGTGCCAGCAGGGGCCGAGGGGCCGGAACAGATACGCAGTATTTT.

The chain joins TRBV9 to TRBJ2-7; 10 positions agree with TRBD2. Trimming took 5 bases from V and 2 from J; bases not matched to a gene: 10. Germline V gives CDR1 SGDLS, CDR2 YYNGEE. The CDR3 sequence is 16 residues long. CDR3 bases: TGTGCCAGCAGTCGTAGAGGGACTAGCGTCACCTACGAGCAGTACTTC. Its protein product is CASSRRGTSVTYEQYF. Drawing the rest from reference TRBV9 and TRBJ2-7, the complete variable domain is DSGVTQTPKHLITATGQRVTLRCSPRSGDLSVYWYQQSLDQGLQFLIQYYNGEERAKGNILERFSAQQFPDLHSELNLSSLELGDSALYFCASSRRGTSVTYEQYFGPGTRLTVT.

The table lists this clone with many counts. The sample contains more than one DNA sequence encoding this CDR3. The chain combines TRBV29-1 with TRBJ2-6, with D uncertain. Germline-derived CDR1 and CDR2 are SQVTM and ANQGSEA. V lost 6 bases and J lost 1, with 7 bases in between. The CDR3 runs to 13 residues. The CDR3 region has the DNA TGCAGCGTGGTAGGATCTGGGGCCAACGTCCTGACTTTC. Translated, it gives CSVVGSGANVLTF.

V usage is TRBV12-2 and J usage is TRBJ2-6; TRBD1 was called by the table and not checked on the DNA. TRBV12-2 is termed a pseudogene. The CDR3 covers 18 residues. CDR3 nucleotides: TGTGCAAGTCGCCGCTCTTGCTCCACACAAAGTCGGGCCAACGTCCTGACTTTC. It translates to CASRRSCSTQSRANVLTF.

This clone was recorded a few times. This sequence joins TRBV25-1 and TRBJ2-3; D assignment may be TRBD1 or TRBD2 (5 bases each). Germline CDR1 is MGHDK and CDR2 is SYGVNS. With 8 bases removed from V and 4 bases from J, the gap between germline ends came to 19 bases. The CDR3 length is 15 residues. The CDR3 nucleotides read TGTGCCAGCGCCGCTGTGGGGGATCAGGCAGATACGCAGTATTTT. It is translated as CASAAVGDQADTQYF.

This chain links TRBV9 with TRBJ2-2; D uncertain. The CDR3 runs 16 residues. Per germline, CDR1 SGDLS and CDR2 YYNGEE. V dropped 0 bases and J dropped 1 base, with 10 bases sitting between them. The CDR3 loop is CASSVGGELNTGELFF. CDR3 DNA sequence: TGTGCCAGCAGCGTAGGAGGAGAATTGAACACCGGGGAGCTGTTTTTT.

The chain carries TRBV6-6 and TRBJ2-4; D is uncertain. Looked up from germline, CDR1 is MNHNY and CDR2 is SVGAGI (reference sequence). The V gene lost 1 base and the J gene lost 5 bases, with 6 bases spanning the gap. This CDR3 is 13 amino acids long. The CDR3 is CASSYFRENIQYF. CDR3 DNA: TGTGCCAGCAGTTACTTCCGGGAAAACATTCAGTACTTC.

V usage is TRBV18 and J usage is TRBJ1-2; possible D gene TRBD1, 5 bases. Germline assignment: CDR1 KGHSH and CDR2 LQKENI. The V end was cut by 2 bases, the J end by 2 bases, with 9 bases between. The CDR3 is made up of 14 amino acids. CDR3 sequence (DNA): TGTGCCAGCTCACCAAGTGCAGGGAACTATGGCTACACCTTC. This encodes CASSPSAGNYGYTF.

This clone was counted a single time. The chain links TRBV29-1 to TRBJ2-7, with 8 nucleotides matching TRBD2. V was clipped by 7 bases and J by 5 bases; unmatched bases: 7. Germline V CDR1 and CDR2: SQVTM, ANQGSEA. This CDR3 comprises 12 residues. DNA for the CDR3: TGCAGCGCCGGGACTAGTCTTAACGAGCAGTACTTC. Translated: CSAGTSLNEQYF.

The chain couples TRBV9 to TRBJ1-1; maybe TRBD1 (5 bases). The CDR3 is 14 residues long. Between the trimmed V and J ends, which lost 0 bases and 6 bases, there was a span of 12 bases. Germline loops: CDR1 SGDLS, CDR2 YYNGEE. The CDR3 DNA is TGTGCCAGCAGCGTAGGTGGGGGGTTGGCTGAAGCTTTCTTT. Translated, it gives CASSVGGGLAEAFF.

The chain employs TRBV5-6 and TRBJ2-3, with D uncertain. V was shortened by 0 bases and J by 3 bases, with 2 bases between the two germline ends. The CDR3 spans 12 residues. Germline V gene sequence: CDR1 SGHDT, CDR2 YYEEEE. The CDR3 is CASSLETDTQYF. The CDR3 DNA sequence: TGTGCCAGCAGCTTGGAAACAGATACGCAGTATTTT.

The chain couples TRBV13 to TRBJ1-1; D is ambiguous. Germline CDR1 is PRHDT and CDR2 is FYEKMQ (reference sequence). The CDR3 is 14 residues long. Trimming removed 5 bases from V and 7 bases from J, with 17 bases in between. CDR3 sequence reads: CASSPIFFRGEAFF. The CDR3 nucleotides read TGTGCCAGCAGCCCAATATTTTTTCGGGGTGAAGCTTTCTTT.

J is TRBJ1-1 and V is TRBV28; D uncertain. V was clipped by 5 bases and J by 8 bases, with 12 bases between them. Per germline, CDR1 MDHEN and CDR2 SYDVKM. The CDR3 extends over 12 amino acids. CDR3 amino acids: CASSQSGGEAFF. For the CDR3, the DNA is TGTGCCAGCAGTCAGTCAGGCGGGGAAGCTTTCTTT.

This sequence joins TRBV4-1 and TRBJ2-1; 12 bases agree with TRBD2. This CDR3 is 19 amino acids long. Germline CDR1 is MGHRA and CDR2 is YSYEKL. V dropped 0 bases and J dropped 7; count of bases not matched to a gene: 13. The CDR3 reads CASSQDSERLAGETNEQFF. Written as DNA, the CDR3 is TGCGCCAGCAGCCAAGATAGTGAGAGACTAGCGGGAGAGACTAATGAGCAGTTCTTC.

The chain uses TRBV6-1 and TRBJ2-1, with 10 bases fitting TRBD2. V lost 6 bases and J lost 4; bases outside the gene matches: 6. Germline CDR1 is MNHNS and CDR2 is SASEGT. CDR3 length equals 15 residues. In DNA, the CDR3 is TGTGCCAGCAGGGGCAGCGGGAGGGAGTACAATGAGCAGTTCTTC. The encoded protein is CASRGSGREYNEQFF.

The rearrangement joins TRBV6-6 to TRBJ2-3; 8 bases fit TRBD2. After removal of 0 bases from V and 0 bases from J, the junction contained 2 bases not matched to a gene. The germline V gene has CDR1 MNHNY and CDR2 SVGAGI (reference sequence). This CDR3 contains 16 residues. CDR3 protein: CASSYSGGASTDTQYF. In DNA, the CDR3 is TGTGCCAGCAGTTACTCCGGGGGGGCTAGCACAGATACGCAGTATTTT.

V and J are TRBV19 and TRBJ2-3; D is unresolved. The CDR3 is 14 residues long. The V end lost 3 bases, the J end lost 2 bases, and 9 bases lay between the germline ends. Germline V gene sequence: CDR1 LNHDA, CDR2 SQIVND (reference sequence). This CDR3 reads CASSMAGSTDTQYF. CDR3 DNA sequence: TGTGCCAGTAGTATGGCTGGATCCACAGATACGCAGTATTTT.

The CDR3 reads CASKSQGPGETQYF. The CDR3 DNA sequence: TGTGCCAGCAAATCACAAGGGCCGGGGGAGACCCAGTACTTC. The chain couples TRBV2 to TRBJ2-5, with D possibly TRBD2 on 5 matching bases. This CDR3 comprises 14 residues. Germline V gives CDR1 SNHLY, CDR2 FYNNEI. The ends were cut back, 7 bases at V and 5 bases at J, with 17 bases in the middle.

This clone has a single count. This may be a read error: a much more frequent sequence differs by one nucleotide. The chain recombines TRBV6-1 with TRBJ2-7, with 7 bases identical to TRBD1. The CDR3 covers 14 residues. CDR1 and CDR2 from the germline V gene are MNHNS and SASEGT. Trimming removed 6 bases from V and 0 bases from J; junction bases left unmatched: 5. CDR3 loop: CASSPGQISYEQYF. CDR3 bases: TGTGCCAGCAGCCCGGGACAGATCTCCTACGAGCAGTACTTC.

This clone has only a few counts. The chain joins TRBV5-1 to TRBJ2-2; 11 bases are shared with TRBD2. This CDR3 contains 16 residues. Per germline, CDR1 SGHRS and CDR2 YFSETQ. V dropped 2 bases and J dropped 6; count of bases not matched to a gene: 6. In DNA, the CDR3 is TGCGCCAGCAGCTTTACTAGCGGGAGCTCCCCCGGGGAGCTGTTTTTT. This sequence encodes CASSFTSGSSPGELFF. Supplemented by reference TRBV5-1 and TRBJ2-2, the full variable domain reads KAGVTQTPRYLIKTRGQQVTLSCSPISGHRSVSWYQQTPGQGLQFLFEYFSETQRNKGNFPGRFSGRQFSNSRSEMNVSTLELGDSALYLCASSFTSGSSPGELFFGEGSRLTVL.

The chain has TRBV7-6 and TRBJ2-5; D is ambiguous. The CDR3 spans 15 residues. Germline-derived CDR1 and CDR2 are SGHVS and FNYEAQ. The V gene lost 0 bases and the J gene lost 0 bases, with 8 bases spanning the gap. The CDR3 coding sequence is TGTGCCAGCAGCTTAGCGGCGGTCTACCAAGAGACCCAGTACTTC. Amino acids: CASSLAAVYQETQYF.

The chain recombines TRBV2 with TRBJ2-7, with 12 positions matching TRBD2. Germline V gene lookup returns CDR1 SNHLY and CDR2 FYNNEI. Unmatched junction bases numbered 3, after V lost 4 bases and J lost 5 bases. This CDR3 region has 14 residues. The CDR3 sequence is CASSGRLAGDEQYF. The DNA of the CDR3 is TGTGCCAGCAGTGGGAGACTAGCGGGAGACGAGCAGTACTTC.

V and J are TRBV2 and TRBJ2-5; D unresolved. CDR1 and CDR2 from the germline V gene are SNHLY and FYNNEI. The CDR3 is 13 residues long. With 0 bases removed from V and 5 bases from J, the gap between germline ends came to 7 bases. The CDR3 nucleotides read TGTGCCAGCAGTGAAGCCGTACATGAGACCCAGTACTTC. Residues: CASSEAVHETQYF.

Concerning this clone: The identical CDR3 is also encoded by other nucleotide sequences in the sample. V is TRBV18 and J is TRBJ2-1; TRBD1 matches at 10 bases. CDR1 and CDR2 (germline): KGHSH, LQKENI. V was clipped by 3 bases and J by 5 bases; unmatched bases: 1. CDR3 length equals 14 residues. The CDR3 protein is CASSPGTGDNEQFF. The CDR3 region has the DNA TGTGCCAGCTCACCGGGGACAGGGGACAATGAGCAGTTCTTC.

The V gene is TRBV7-2, the J gene TRBJ2-2, with unresolved D. V dropped 5 bases and J dropped 4 bases, with 14 bases sitting between them. Per the germline V gene, CDR1 is SGHTA and CDR2 is FQGNSA. This CDR3 has 15 residues. CDR3 sequence (DNA): TGTGCCAGCAGCCCCGTAAACACTTTCACCGGGGAGCTGTTTTTT. The encoded protein is CASSPVNTFTGELFF.